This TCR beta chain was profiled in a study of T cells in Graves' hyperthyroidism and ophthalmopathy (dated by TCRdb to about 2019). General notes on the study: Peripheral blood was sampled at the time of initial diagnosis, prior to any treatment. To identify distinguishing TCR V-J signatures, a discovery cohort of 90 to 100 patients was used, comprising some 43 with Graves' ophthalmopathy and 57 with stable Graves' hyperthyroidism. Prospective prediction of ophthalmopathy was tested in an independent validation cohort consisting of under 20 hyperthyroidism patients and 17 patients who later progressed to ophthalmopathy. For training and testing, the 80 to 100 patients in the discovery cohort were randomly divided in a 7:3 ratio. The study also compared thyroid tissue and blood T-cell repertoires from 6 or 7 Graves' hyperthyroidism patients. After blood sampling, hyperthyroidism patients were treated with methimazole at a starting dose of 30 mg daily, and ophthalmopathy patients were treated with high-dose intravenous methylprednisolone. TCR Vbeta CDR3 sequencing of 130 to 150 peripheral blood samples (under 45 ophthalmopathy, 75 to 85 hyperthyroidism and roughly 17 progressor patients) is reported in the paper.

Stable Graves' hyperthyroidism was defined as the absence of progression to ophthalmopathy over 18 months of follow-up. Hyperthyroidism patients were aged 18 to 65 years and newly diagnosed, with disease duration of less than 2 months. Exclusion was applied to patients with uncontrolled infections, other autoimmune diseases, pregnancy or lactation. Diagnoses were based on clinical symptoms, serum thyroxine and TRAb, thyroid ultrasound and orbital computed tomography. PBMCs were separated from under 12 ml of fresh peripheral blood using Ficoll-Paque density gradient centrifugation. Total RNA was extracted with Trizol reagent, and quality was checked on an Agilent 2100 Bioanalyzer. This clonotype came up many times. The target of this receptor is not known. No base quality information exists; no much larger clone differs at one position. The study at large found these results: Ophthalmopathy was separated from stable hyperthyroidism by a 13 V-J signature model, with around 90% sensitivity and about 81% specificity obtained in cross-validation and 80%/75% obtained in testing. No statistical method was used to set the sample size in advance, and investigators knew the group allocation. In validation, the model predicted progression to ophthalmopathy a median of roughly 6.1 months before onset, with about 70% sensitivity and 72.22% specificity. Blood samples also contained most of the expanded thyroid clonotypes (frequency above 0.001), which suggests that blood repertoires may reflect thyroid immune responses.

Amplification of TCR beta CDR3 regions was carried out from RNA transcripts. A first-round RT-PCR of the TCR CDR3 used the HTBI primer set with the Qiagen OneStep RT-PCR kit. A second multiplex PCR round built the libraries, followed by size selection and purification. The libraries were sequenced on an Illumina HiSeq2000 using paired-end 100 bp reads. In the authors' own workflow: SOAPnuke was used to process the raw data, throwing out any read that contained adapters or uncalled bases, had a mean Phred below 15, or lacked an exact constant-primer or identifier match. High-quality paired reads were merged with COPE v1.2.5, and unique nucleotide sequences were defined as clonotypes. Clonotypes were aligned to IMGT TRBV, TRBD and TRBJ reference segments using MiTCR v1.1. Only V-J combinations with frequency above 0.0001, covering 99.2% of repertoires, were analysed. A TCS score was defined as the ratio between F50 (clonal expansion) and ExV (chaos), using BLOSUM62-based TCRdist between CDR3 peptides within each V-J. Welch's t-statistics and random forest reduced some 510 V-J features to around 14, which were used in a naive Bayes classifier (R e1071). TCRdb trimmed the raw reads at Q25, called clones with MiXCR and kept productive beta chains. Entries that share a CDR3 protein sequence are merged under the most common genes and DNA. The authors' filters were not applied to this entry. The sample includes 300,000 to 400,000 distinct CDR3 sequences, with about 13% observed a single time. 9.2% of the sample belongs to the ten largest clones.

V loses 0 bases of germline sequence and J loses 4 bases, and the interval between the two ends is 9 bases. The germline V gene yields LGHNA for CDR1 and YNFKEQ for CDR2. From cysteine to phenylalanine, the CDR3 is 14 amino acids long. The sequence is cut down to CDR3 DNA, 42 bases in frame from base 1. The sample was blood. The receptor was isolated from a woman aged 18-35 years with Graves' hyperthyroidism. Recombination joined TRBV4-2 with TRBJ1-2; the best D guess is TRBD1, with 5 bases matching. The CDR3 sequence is CASSQEPGPYGYTF. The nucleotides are TGTGCCAGCAGCCAAGAACCGGGACCCTATGGCTACACCTTC.